A single sample gave rise to the 19 T cell receptor beta chains below, sequenced in a study of T cells in Graves' hyperthyroidism and ophthalmopathy. Template material for amplifying TCR beta CDR3 regions consisted of RNA transcripts. With the HTBI primer set, the TCR CDR3 went through a first round of RT-PCR. TCRdb fed the multiplex PCR reads into MiXCR, producing one record per CDR3 protein. The sample comprises 600,000 or so distinct CDR3 sequences, 15% to 20% of which are singletons, and over 3.5% rests with the top ten. Sequenced sample: blood. The receptor set was obtained from a woman aged 30 to 39 with Graves' hyperthyroidism.

This clonotype showed up just a few times. V usage is TRBV2 and J usage is TRBJ1-3; no reliable D call. With 6 bases removed from V and 0 bases from J, the gap between germline ends came to 12 bases. This CDR3 is built from 15 residues. Per the germline V gene, CDR1 is SNHLY and CDR2 is FYNNEI. CDR3 loop: CASRGTEYSGNTIYF. CDR3 in DNA: TGTGCCAGCAGGGGAACTGAATACTCTGGAAACACCATATATTTT.

The sample holds many counts of this clonotype. V and J are TRBV7-2 and TRBJ2-7; the match to TRBD2 covers 8 bases. There are 15 residues in the CDR3. V was pared by 5 bases and J by 2 bases, with 8 bases of the junction left unmatched. Per germline, CDR1 SGHTA and CDR2 FQGNSA. For the CDR3, the DNA is TGTGCCAGCAGCCCCCGGACTAGCCACCCCTACGAGCAGTACTTC. It specifies CASSPRTSHPYEQYF.

This clonotype was seen at least ten times. The rearrangement joins TRBV5-1 to TRBJ2-7; 10 positions match TRBD1. The J segment lost 4 bases and the V segment lost 2 bases, leaving 6 bases of the junction unmatched. From germline, CDR1 is SGHRS and CDR2 YFSETQ. The CDR3 is 15 amino acids. The CDR3 region is CASSFGRDRGYEQYF. CDR3 sequence (DNA): TGCGCCAGCAGCTTCGGCCGGGACAGGGGATACGAGCAGTACTTC.

This chain links TRBV20-1 with TRBJ2-3; 9 nucleotides align to TRBD2. Germline V gene sequence: CDR1 DFQATT, CDR2 SNEGSKA (reference sequence). V shed 0 bases, J shed 3 bases, and the junction held 7 bases outside the gene matches. This CDR3 contains 16 residues. CDR3 bases: TGCAGTGCTAGAGAGTGGGACGCGGGAGGGACAGATACGCAGTATTTT. Residues: CSAREWDAGGTDTQYF.

The table lists this clonotype with many counts. The rearrangement links TRBV12-3 or TRBV12-4 to TRBJ2-1, with a possible D match to TRBD2 (5 bases). The CDR3 has 17 residues. Trimming removed 3 bases at V and 4 bases at J, with 19 bases between. CDR3 amino acids: CASSLGGLAYTYNEQFF. As DNA, the CDR3 is TGTGCCAGCAGTTTGGGCGGGTTAGCGTACACTTACAATGAGCAGTTCTTC.

This clonotype was seen a few times. This chain links TRBV7-9 with TRBJ2-3, with TRBD2 matching over 7 bases. Germline values: CDR1 SEHNR, CDR2 FQNEAQ (reference sequence). V was pared by 4 bases and J by 3 bases, with 4 bases of the junction left unmatched. The CDR3 spans 14 residues. CDR3 bases: TGTGCCAGCAGCTCCCTCGGGAGGACAGATACGCAGTATTTT. This codes for CASSSLGRTDTQYF.

This clonotype turned up a few times. The chain joins TRBV4-2 to TRBJ2-1, with 11 nucleotides matching TRBD2. The DNA end favors TRBJ2-7, so the J call may be wrong. Germline V gives CDR1 LGHNA, CDR2 YNFKEQ. This CDR3 contains 17 residues. CDR3 loop: CASSQDGGLAGQNEQYF. CDR3 in DNA: TGTGCCAGCAGCCAAGATGGAGGACTAGCGGGCCAGAATGAGCAGTACTTC.

This clonotype has a handful of counts. The chain carries TRBV20-1 and TRBJ2-4; D is undetermined. The V end was cut by 4 bases, the J end by 8 bases, with 12 bases between. The germline gives CDR1 DFQATT, CDR2 SNEGSKA (reference sequence). The CDR3 is made up of 12 amino acids. Here the CDR3 DNA reads TGCAGTGCTACGGTTAGGGCGGACATTCAGTACTTC. Residues: CSATVRADIQYF.

The chain joins TRBV11-1 to TRBJ2-5; possibly TRBD1 for D (5 bases). Germline CDR1 SGHAT, CDR2 FQDESV (reference sequence). Trimming pared 4 bases from V and 9 bases from J, leaving 12 bases between. The CDR3 totals 12 residues. This chain's CDR3 is CASSWGRVPQYF. The CDR3 DNA is TGTGCCAGCAGCTGGGGCAGGGTCCCCCAGTACTTC.

The rearrangement joins TRBV19 to TRBJ2-3; D remains unclear. V shed 5 bases and J shed 3 bases, with 24 bases lying between them. The CDR3 contains 18 residues. Germline loops: CDR1 LNHDA, CDR2 SQIVND (reference sequence). For the CDR3, the DNA is TGTGCCAGTAGTTTACCTCTATCCGCCTCCCGACCTACAGATACGCAGTATTTT. It is translated as CASSLPLSASRPTDTQYF. Variable domain in full (rest from reference TRBV19 and TRBJ2-3): DGGITQSPKYLFRKEGQNVTLSCEQNLNHDAMYWYRQDPGQGLRLIYYSQIVNDFQKGDIAEGYSVSREKKESFPLTVTSAQKNPTAFYLCASSLPLSASRPTDTQYFGPGTRLTVL.

This clonotype was recorded many times. This chain links TRBV9 with TRBJ1-2; perhaps TRBD1 as D (5 bases). V was clipped by 0 bases and J by 4 bases, with 7 bases between them. The CDR3 covers 13 residues. The germline V gene has CDR1 SGDLS and CDR2 YYNGEE. CDR3: CASSVATGYGYTF. CDR3 coding DNA: TGTGCCAGCAGCGTAGCAACAGGCTATGGCTACACCTTC.

This clonotype has a count of ten or more. The V gene is TRBV6-2 or TRBV6-3, the J gene TRBJ2-7; D call uncertain. Trimming removed 7 bases from V and 2 bases from J, with 12 bases in between. The CDR3 length is 13 residues. Germline CDR1 is MNHEY and CDR2 is SVGEGT. The CDR3 region has the DNA TGTGCCAGCACCGGGCAGGTCGCCTACGAGCAGTACTTC. Protein product: CASTGQVAYEQYF.

V gene TRBV24-1 combines with J gene TRBJ2-3, with unresolved D. Trimming removed 1 base at V and 8 bases at J, with 12 bases between. The CDR3 runs to 14 residues. In germline, CDR1 is KGHDR, CDR2 SFDVKD. CDR3 coding DNA: TGTGCCACCAGTGATTTCCTGGATCCAGGTACGCAGTATTTT. Translation: CATSDFLDPGTQYF.

This clonotype was seen only a few times. V gene TRBV2 combines with J gene TRBJ2-5; a weak D match, TRBD2 (7 bases). The CDR3 is made up of 15 amino acids. Trimming shortened V by 3 bases and J by 6 bases, and 17 bases separated the two germline ends. Germline V lookup: CDR1 SNHLY, CDR2 FYNNEI. CDR3 sequence: CASSEVGGGLKTQYF. CDR3 DNA sequence: TGTGCCAGCAGTGAGGTGGGGGGGGGCCTAAAGACCCAGTACTTC. Variable domain in full (rest from reference TRBV2 and TRBJ2-5): EPEVTQTPSHQVTQMGQEVILRCVPISNHLYFYWYRQILGQKVEFLVSFYNNEISEKSEIFDDQFSVERPDGSNFTLKIRSTKLEDSAMYFCASSEVGGGLKTQYFGPGTRLLVL.

This clonotype was recorded many times. J is TRBJ2-5 and V is TRBV2; 8 bases agree with TRBD2. In germline, CDR1 is SNHLY, CDR2 FYNNEI. Losses at the gene ends were 5 bases for V and 7 bases for J; bases not matched to a gene: 12. The CDR3 totals 15 residues. In DNA form, the CDR3 reads TGTGCCAGCAGTCCCCTCGGGGGGGCTCGCGGGACCCAGTACTTC. Its translation: CASSPLGGARGTQYF.

This clonotype was seen ten or more times. The gene calls are TRBV30 and TRBJ2-5; D not certain. The CDR3 runs 15 residues. Trimming pared 0 bases from V and 5 bases from J, leaving 16 bases between. Germline CDR1 is GTSNPN and CDR2 is SVGIG (reference sequence). The DNA of the CDR3 is TGTGCCTGGAGTGTACCCCCCTCTAGAGGCGAGACCCAGTACTTC. This sequence encodes CAWSVPPSRGETQYF.

This clonotype has a count of ten or more. The rearrangement uses TRBV20-1 and TRBJ2-3, with D tentatively TRBD1 (5 bases). V gave up 4 bases and J gave up 5 bases, with 7 bases separating them. Germline V gives CDR1 DFQATT, CDR2 SNEGSKA (reference sequence). This CDR3 is built from 11 residues. CDR3 protein: CSAKTGDTQYF. The CDR3 coding sequence is TGCAGTGCTAAAACAGGAGATACGCAGTATTTT.

Turning to this clonotype: The junction differs from germline at one of its ends, possibly a read error. J is TRBJ2-1 and V is TRBV11-2, with TRBD2 as a possible D gene (6 bases). CDR1 and CDR2 from the germline V gene are SGHAT and FQNNGV. This CDR3 comprises 14 residues. The CDR3 bases are TGCGCCAGCAGCCCCGAACGACTAGACAATGAGCAGTTCTTC. It specifies CASSPERLDNEQFF.

The chain recombines TRBV28 with TRBJ1-1, with D possibly matching TRBD1 (6 bases). The CDR3 extends over 14 amino acids. Trimming cost V 4 bases and J 1 base, with 10 bases left between them. Germline loops: CDR1 MDHEN, CDR2 SYDVKM. CDR3 region: CASSSPGQNTEAFF. The DNA of the CDR3 is TGTGCCAGCAGTTCTCCGGGACAGAACACTGAAGCTTTCTTT.